A selection of T cell receptor beta chains follows, all from one sample in a study of CD8+ T cells in alopecia areata. Method: immunoSEQ multiplex PCR; TCRdb's copy keeps in-frame clones and lacks some. Of approximately 150,000 clones listed, approximately 50% are singletons. Sequenced here: CD4+ T cells sorted from blood, sampled at week 0. These receptors originate from a human donor with alopecia areata. The CDR3 runs from the conserved cysteine through the conserved F or W. D genes are given only for firm matches. The size of a clone is reported for some rows only, either as once, few or many, or as a class for expanded clones.

TRBV15	TRBJ2-1	NA	NA	CATSRDLLDNEQFF	TGTGCCACCAGCAGAGACCTCCTGGACAATGAGCAGTTCTTC
TRBV18	TRBJ1-1	TRBD1	NA	CASSQRQGDTEAFF	TGTGCCAGCTCCCAAAGACAGGGGGACACTGAAGCTTTCTTT
TRBV6-1	TRBJ1-2	NA	NA	CASSDHLTSYGYTF	TGTGCCAGCAGTGATCATTTGACGTCCTATGGCTACACCTTC
TRBV28	TRBJ1-3	NA	NA	CASSSSRAGNTIYF	TGTGCCAGCAGTTCATCCAGGGCTGGAAACACCATATATTTT
TRBV4-1	TRBJ2-3	TRBD2	few	CASSHSGGGGTDTQYF	TGCGCCAGCAGCCATTCCGGGGGAGGGGGCACAGATACGCAGTATTTT
TRBV30	TRBJ1-3	NA	NA	CAWSVLRYSGNTIYF	TGTGCCTGGAGTGTACTAAGATACTCTGGAAACACCATATATTTT
TRBV29-1	TRBJ2-5	TRBD2	few	CSVGGTSRETQYF	TGCAGCGTGGGGGGGACTAGCAGAGAGACCCAGTACTTC
TRBV29-1	TRBJ2-1	TRBD2	NA	CSVDGSGRAAYNEQFF	TGCAGCGTTGACGGTAGCGGGAGGGCCGCCTACAATGAGCAGTTCTTC
TRBV4-2	TRBJ2-3	NA	NA	CASSQVLFGGTPRDTQYF	TGTGCCAGCAGCCAAGTTTTGTTTGGCGGGACCCCGCGCGATACGCAGTATTTT
TRBV28	TRBJ2-7	NA	once	CASGAGPGEQYF	TGTGCGTCCGGGGCTGGCCCGGGCGAGCAGTACTTC
TRBV9	TRBJ1-5	NA	NA	CASSVAGNQPQHF	TGTGCCAGCAGCGTAGCGGGCAATCAGCCCCAGCATTTT
TRBV19	TRBJ1-5	NA	NA	CASSDSLNQPQHF	TGTGCCAGTTCGGACAGCTTAAATCAGCCCCAGCATTTT
TRBV29-1	TRBJ2-1	TRBD1	NA	CSVQGGQINNEQFF	TGCAGCGTCCAAGGGGGCCAGATAAACAATGAGCAGTTCTTC
TRBV28	TRBJ1-5	NA	NA	CASSFEGGSNQPQHF	TGTGCCAGCAGTTTTGAAGGGGGTAGCAATCAGCCCCAGCATTTT
TRBV5-1	TRBJ2-3	NA	NA	CASSLLTDTQYF	TGCGCCAGCAGCCTACTCACAGATACGCAGTATTTT
TRBV7-2	TRBJ2-3	NA	once	CASSSSDTQYF	TGTGCCAGCAGCTCTTCAGATACGCAGTATTTT
TRBV7-2	TRBJ2-1	NA	few	CASSKVGVWDEQFF	TGTGCCAGCAGCAAGGTCGGGGTTTGGGATGAGCAGTTCTTC
TRBV28	TRBJ2-7	TRBD1	few	CASSLSGTGSSEQYF	TGTGCCAGCAGTTTGTCCGGGACAGGGTCCTCCGAGCAGTACTTC
TRBV7-9	TRBJ2-1	TRBD2	few	CASSPTSGNYNEQFF	TGTGCCAGCAGCCCAACTAGCGGGAACTACAATGAGCAGTTCTTC
TRBV29-1	TRBJ1-2	NA	NA	CSVPRVYGYTF	TGCAGCGTTCCCAGAGTCTATGGCTACACCTTC
TRBV15	TRBJ1-2	NA	NA	CATSSQLTNYGYTF	TGTGCCACCAGCAGTCAGCTTACTAACTATGGCTACACCTTC
TRBV29-1	TRBJ2-7	TRBD1	NA	CSVGTVYEQYF	TGCAGCGTGGGGACAGTCTACGAGCAGTACTTC